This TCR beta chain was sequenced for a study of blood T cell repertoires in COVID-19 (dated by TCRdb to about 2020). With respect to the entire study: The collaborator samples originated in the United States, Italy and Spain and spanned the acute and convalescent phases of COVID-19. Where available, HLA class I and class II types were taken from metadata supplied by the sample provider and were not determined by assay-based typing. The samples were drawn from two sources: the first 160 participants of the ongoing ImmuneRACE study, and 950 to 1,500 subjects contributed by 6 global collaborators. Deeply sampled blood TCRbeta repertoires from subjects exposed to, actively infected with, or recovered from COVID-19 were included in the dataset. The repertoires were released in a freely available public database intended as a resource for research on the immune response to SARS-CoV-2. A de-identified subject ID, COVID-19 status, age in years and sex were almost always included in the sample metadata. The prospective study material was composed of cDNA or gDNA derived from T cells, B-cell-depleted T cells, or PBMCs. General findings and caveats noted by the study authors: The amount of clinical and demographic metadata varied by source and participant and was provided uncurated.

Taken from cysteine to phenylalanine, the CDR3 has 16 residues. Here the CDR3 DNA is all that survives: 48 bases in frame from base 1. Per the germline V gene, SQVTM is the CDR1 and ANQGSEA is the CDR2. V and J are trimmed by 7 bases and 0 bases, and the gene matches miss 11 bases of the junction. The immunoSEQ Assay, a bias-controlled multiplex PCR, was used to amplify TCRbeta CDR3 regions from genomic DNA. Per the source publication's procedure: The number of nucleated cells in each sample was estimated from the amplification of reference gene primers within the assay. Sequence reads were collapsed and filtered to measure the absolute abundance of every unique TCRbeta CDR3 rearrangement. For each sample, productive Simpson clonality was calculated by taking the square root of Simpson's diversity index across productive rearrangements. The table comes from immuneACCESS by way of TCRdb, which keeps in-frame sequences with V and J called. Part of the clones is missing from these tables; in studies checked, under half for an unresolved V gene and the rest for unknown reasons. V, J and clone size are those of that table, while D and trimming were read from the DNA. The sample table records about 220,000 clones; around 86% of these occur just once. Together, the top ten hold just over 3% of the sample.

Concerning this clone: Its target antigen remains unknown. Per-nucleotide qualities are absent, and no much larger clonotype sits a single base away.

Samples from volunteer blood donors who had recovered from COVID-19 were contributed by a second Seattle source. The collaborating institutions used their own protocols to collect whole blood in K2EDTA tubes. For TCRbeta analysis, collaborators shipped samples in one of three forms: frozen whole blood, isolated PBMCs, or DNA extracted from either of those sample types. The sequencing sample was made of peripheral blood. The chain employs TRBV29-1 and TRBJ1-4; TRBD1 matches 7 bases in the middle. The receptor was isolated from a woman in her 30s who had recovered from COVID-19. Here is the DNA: TGCAGCGCCCTTCCCGGGACAGAATCAACTAATGAAAAACTGTTTTTT. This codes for CSALPGTESTNEKLFF.